The 15 T cell receptor beta chains in this list originate from one sample, sequenced in a study of T cells in Graves' hyperthyroidism and ophthalmopathy. The investigators amplified TCR beta CDR3 regions from RNA transcripts. First-round RT-PCR of the TCR CDR3 relied on the HTBI primer set. TCRdb passed the multiplex PCR reads through MiXCR, listing each CDR3 protein once. The table lists approximately 400,000 distinct CDR3 sequences, more than 15% of them singletons. The sample comprised blood. The source is a woman aged 18-29 years with Graves' hyperthyroidism.

The table lists this clonotype with a few counts. The chain has TRBV28 and TRBJ2-7; D gene uncertain. The CDR3 sequence is 14 residues long. V lost 5 bases to trimming and J lost 3 bases, with 14 bases between them. CDR1 and CDR2 from the germline V gene are MDHEN and SYDVKM. CDR3 protein: CASSKAASYYEQYF. The DNA of the CDR3 is TGTGCCAGCAGTAAGGCGGCTAGTTACTACGAGCAGTACTTC.

This clonotype was observed at least ten times. CDR3 coding DNA: TGTGCCAGCAGTTACCTGGGACAGTTTCATAGCAATCAGCCCCAGCATTTT. Encoded protein: CASSYLGQFHSNQPQHF. The J gene is TRBJ1-5, the V gene TRBV12-3 or TRBV12-4; 7 positions agree with TRBD1. This CDR3 is built from 17 residues. V lost 4 bases, J lost 0 bases, and 9 bases stayed unmatched.

This clonotype has at least ten counts. The J gene is TRBJ2-1, the V gene TRBV2, with TRBD2 as a possible D gene (6 bases). Trimming removed 7 bases from V and 8 bases from J, with 18 bases in between. The CDR3 runs to 14 residues. Germline values: CDR1 SNHLY, CDR2 FYNNEI. In DNA form, the CDR3 reads TGTGCCAGCATGTGGCGGGATTCAGTCGATGAGCAGTTCTTC. Its protein product is CASMWRDSVDEQFF.

At least ten counts were recorded for this clonotype. This rearrangement joins TRBV2 to TRBJ1-2, with TRBD1 as a possible D gene (6 bases). Germline V gives CDR1 SNHLY, CDR2 FYNNEI. There are 15 residues in the CDR3. Between the trimmed V and J ends, which lost 3 bases and 4 bases, there was a span of 15 bases. Written as DNA, the CDR3 is TGTGCCAGCAGTGAGCGGCAGGGGAGTCTCTATGGCTACACCTTC. Its protein product is CASSERQGSLYGYTF.

This clonotype has a count of ten or more. The J gene is TRBJ1-2, the V gene TRBV7-8; 10 positions match TRBD1. Germline lookup yields CDR1 SGHVS and CDR2 FQNEAQ. This CDR3 region has 14 residues. V dropped 5 bases and J dropped 7; count of bases not matched to a gene: 7. The CDR3 nucleotides read TGTGCCAGCAGCCTAACGACAGGGGGCAGTGGCTACACCTTC. Translation gives CASSLTTGGSGYTF.

The sample holds many counts of this clonotype. The chain recombines TRBV20-1 with TRBJ2-1; 12 bases are a match to TRBD2. The V segment lost 4 bases and the J segment 7 bases; nucleotides outside the gene matches: 11. The V gene's germline CDR1 is DFQATT and CDR2 SNEGSKA (reference sequence). The length of the CDR3 is 16 residues. This CDR3 reads CSATSWTSGIKNEQFF. CDR3 DNA: TGCAGTGCTACGTCCTGGACTAGCGGGATAAAGAATGAGCAGTTCTTC.

This clonotype has a count of ten or more. V is TRBV18 and J is TRBJ1-2, with D hard to call. Between the trimmed V and J ends, which lost 5 bases and 7 bases, there was a span of 8 bases. From germline, CDR1 is KGHSH and CDR2 LQKENI. This CDR3 is 11 amino acids long. For the CDR3, the DNA is TGTGCCAGCTCATCACGAGGTGGCTACACCTTC. Protein sequence: CASSSRGGYTF.

There are a few counts of this clonotype. The V call is TRBV5-1, the J call TRBJ2-1, with D perhaps matching TRBD1 or TRBD2 (5 bases each). The length of the CDR3 is 15 residues. Deletions cut 0 bases from V and 5 bases from J, with 12 bases between. In germline, CDR1 is SGHRS, CDR2 YFSETQ. The CDR3 reads CASSLVGTTNNEQFF. Written as DNA, the CDR3 is TGCGCCAGCAGCTTGGTCGGGACGACAAACAATGAGCAGTTCTTC. Full variable domain (outside the CDR3, taken from reference TRBV5-1 and TRBJ2-1): KAGVTQTPRYLIKTRGQQVTLSCSPISGHRSVSWYQQTPGQGLQFLFEYFSETQRNKGNFPGRFSGRQFSNSRSEMNVSTLELGDSALYLCASSLVGTTNNEQFFGPGTRLTVL.

The sample holds many counts of this clonotype. The rearrangement joins TRBV9 to TRBJ2-5, with TRBD1 matching over 7 bases. The CDR3 length is 15 residues. After removal of 4 bases from V and 5 bases from J, the junction contained 11 bases not matched to a gene. Germline values: CDR1 SGDLS, CDR2 YYNGEE. CDR3 loop: CASSQGERAWETQYF. As DNA, the CDR3 is TGTGCCAGCAGCCAGGGGGAGCGCGCGTGGGAGACCCAGTACTTC.

The sample holds many counts of this clonotype. The chain combines TRBV12-3 or TRBV12-4 with TRBJ1-6, with a tentative D call TRBD1 (5 bases). The CDR3 runs to 12 residues. The V gene lost 6 bases and the J gene lost 10 bases, with 10 bases spanning the gap. The CDR3 region is CASSSPGSPLHF. CDR3 coding DNA: TGTGCCAGCAGCTCTCCAGGGTCACCCCTCCACTTT.

This clonotype was found once. V usage is TRBV12-3 or TRBV12-4 and J usage is TRBJ2-3, with 8 nucleotides matching TRBD1. Losses at the gene ends were 4 bases for V and 5 bases for J; bases not matched to a gene: 8. This CDR3 comprises 15 residues. In DNA, the CDR3 is TGTGCCAGCAGTTACGGCAGGGGGCGGGGAGATACGCAGTATTTT. Translated, it gives CASSYGRGRGDTQYF.

This clonotype has more than one count but fewer than ten. V usage is TRBV4-3 and J usage is TRBJ2-3; TRBD2 aligns across 7 bases. The V gene's germline CDR1 is LGHNA and CDR2 YSLEER. The V and J ends lost 0 bases and 4 bases, in that order; junction bases with no gene match: 4. The CDR3 length is 15 residues. CDR3 sequence reads: CASSQDGLEADTQYF. CDR3 bases: TGCGCCAGCAGCCAAGACGGACTAGAGGCAGATACGCAGTATTTT.

J is TRBJ1-1 and V is TRBV18; D unresolved. The CDR3 contains 15 residues. The V gene lost 6 bases and the J gene lost 1 base, with 15 bases spanning the gap. Looked up from germline, CDR1 is KGHSH and CDR2 is LQKENI. DNA for the CDR3: TGTGCCAGCTCCCTCGAGGGTCCAAGGAACACTGAAGCTTTCTTT. This sequence encodes CASSLEGPRNTEAFF.

This clonotype occurred many times. V usage is TRBV9 and J usage is TRBJ2-2; tentatively, D is TRBD1 (6 bases). This CDR3 has 15 amino acids. CDR1 and CDR2 from the germline V gene are SGDLS and YYNGEE. Trimming removed 0 bases from V and 2 bases from J, with 8 bases in between. The CDR3 loop is CASSVDRVNTGELFF. In DNA form, the CDR3 reads TGTGCCAGCAGCGTAGACAGGGTAAACACCGGGGAGCTGTTTTTT.

This clonotype has a count of ten or more. This rearrangement joins TRBV28 to TRBJ2-7, with 9 nucleotides matching TRBD1. J gave up 2 bases and V 2 bases, and 7 bases lay outside the gene matches. The CDR3 spans 16 residues. CDR1 and CDR2 from the germline V gene are MDHEN and SYDVKM. The CDR3 sequence is CASSLLGGQGAYEQYF. DNA for the CDR3: TGTGCCAGCAGTTTACTCGGGGGACAGGGCGCCTACGAGCAGTACTTC.